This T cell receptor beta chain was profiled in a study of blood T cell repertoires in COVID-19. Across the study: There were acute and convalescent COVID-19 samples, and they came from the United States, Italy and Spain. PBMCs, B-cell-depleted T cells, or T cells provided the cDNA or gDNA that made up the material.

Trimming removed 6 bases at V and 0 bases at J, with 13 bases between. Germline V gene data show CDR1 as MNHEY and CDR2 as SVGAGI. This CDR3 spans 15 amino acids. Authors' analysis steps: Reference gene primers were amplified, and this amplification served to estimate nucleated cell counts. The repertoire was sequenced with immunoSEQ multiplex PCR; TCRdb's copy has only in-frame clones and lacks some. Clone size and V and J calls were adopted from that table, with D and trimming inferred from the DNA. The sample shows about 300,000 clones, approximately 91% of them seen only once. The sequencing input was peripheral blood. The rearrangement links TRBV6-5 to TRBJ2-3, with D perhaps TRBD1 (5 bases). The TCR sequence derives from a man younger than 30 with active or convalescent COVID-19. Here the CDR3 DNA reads TGTGCCAGCAGAACAGGCCCCGTAAGCACAGATACGCAGTATTTT. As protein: CASRTGPVSTDTQYF.